Given below is one T cell receptor (beta chain) in context. What it binds is not known. These data originate in a study of T cell responses to AZD1222 COVID-19 vaccine. Notes on the study in general: Most donors were white British, females outnumbered males, and clonal diversity was possibly underestimated. The number of AZD1222 recipients seropositive at baseline was only five to seven. Spike as a whole was targeted by vaccine-associated CD4 TCRs, dominant at 160-218 and 743-854. Close to half of all spike-specific TCRs reportedly target regions of the variants that are unmutated.

CDR3 size: 16 residues. The protocol was immunoSEQ multiplex PCR, while the TCRdb copy is restricted to in-frame clones and leaves out a portion. The table records more than 100,000 clones, approximately 85% of them present only once. The chain couples TRBV21-1 to TRBJ1-6. TRBV21-1 is flagged as a pseudogene. This clonotype originated in an adult who received the MenACWY meningococcal vaccine as a control. The material was peripheral blood, obtained 28 days after the second dose of the MenACWY control vaccine. CDR3 residues: CASSKSGKVCNSPLHF. The CDR3 region has the DNA TGTGCCAGCAGCAAATCCGGGAAGGTGTGCAATTCACCCCTCCACTTT.